The clone carrying this T cell receptor (beta chain) was seen more than once but under ten times. No antigen is known for it. V was shortened by 9 bases and J by 2 bases, with 21 bases between the two germline ends. Per germline, CDR1 LNHNV and CDR2 YYDKDF (reference sequence). The CDR3 length is 16 residues. These data are taken from a study of T-cell reconstitution after alpha-beta-depleted transplantation in children. General study results and limits: It was reported that alpha-beta T cells came from several hundred expanded graft clones (about two months after transplant). High day-60 TCRbeta diversity in some patients came from surviving recipient T cells and thymic progenitors. Counts and diversity of T cells one year after transplant came mostly from newly produced T cells.

Library preparation (for TCRbeta) was performed with unique molecular identifiers. Via MiXCR, TCRdb re-called the PCR reads, giving one row per CDR3 protein. The sample comprises a few hundred thousand distinct CDR3 sequences, approximately 13% of which are singletons, and around 2.2% rests with the top ten. This sequence was found in a male patient under 18 who had a stem cell transplant for acute myeloid leukemia, so the T cells may come from the graft donor. The source material was PBMCs, mostly from graft donor cells, sampled 360 days after TCRalphabeta/CD19-depleted stem cell transplant. This chain uses TRBV15 with TRBJ2-3, with D tentatively TRBD1 (6 bases). CDR3 nucleotides: TGTGCCACGGGCCATGGGGGCTTCGGAACCACAGATACGCAGTATTTT. This gives the protein CATGHGGFGTTDTQYF.